This TCR beta chain was identified during a study of blood T cell repertoires in COVID-19. Study in general: Donors in the United States, Italy and Spain gave samples during acute or convalescent COVID-19. The cDNA or gDNA used as material had been derived from T cells, B-cell-depleted T cells, or PBMCs.

The CDR3 covers 16 residues. Germline-derived CDR1 and CDR2 are LNHDA and SQIVND (reference sequence). The V and J ends lost 5 bases and 5 bases respectively, with 21 bases between them. Authors' analysis steps: Amplification from reference gene primers served as the basis for estimated nucleated cell counts. Assay used: immunoSEQ multiplex PCR; TCRdb lists only in-frame clones, some missing. From that table come the V and J calls and clone size; the DNA was used to work out D and trimming. The data contain around 75,000 clones, almost 90% of them singletons. The rearrangement joins TRBV19 to TRBJ1-2; possible D gene TRBD1, 5 bases. The TCR comes from a human donor in a cohort sampled during active COVID-19. The material sequenced was peripheral blood. The CDR3 nucleotides read TGTGCCAGTAGTCTGACAGCTACTTCGGGAGGGTATGGCTACACCTTC. Its translation is CASSLTATSGGYGYTF.